This T cell receptor (beta chain) was profiled in a study of T cell responses to AZD1222 COVID-19 vaccine. Here immunoSEQ multiplex PCR was the method, and the copy in TCRdb shows in-frame clones only, minus some. The sample shows roughly 140,000 clones, 94% of them seen only once. Worth noting for this clone: Its cognate antigen is unknown.

Trimming shortened V by 3 bases and J by 8 bases, and 16 bases separated the two germline ends. This CDR3 comprises 14 residues. Per germline, CDR1 SGHTA and CDR2 FQGNSA. Regarding the study as a whole: Spike-specific TCR breadth and depth grew following two AZD1222 doses.

The source material was peripheral blood, sampled on day 0 of AZD1222 vaccination. The rearrangement joins TRBV7-2 to TRBJ1-2, with no clear D. The sequence derives from an adult in good health. CDR3 region: CASSFALAGWGYTF. CDR3 coding DNA: TGTGCCAGCAGCTTCGCCCTCGCGGGGTGGGGCTACACCTTC.